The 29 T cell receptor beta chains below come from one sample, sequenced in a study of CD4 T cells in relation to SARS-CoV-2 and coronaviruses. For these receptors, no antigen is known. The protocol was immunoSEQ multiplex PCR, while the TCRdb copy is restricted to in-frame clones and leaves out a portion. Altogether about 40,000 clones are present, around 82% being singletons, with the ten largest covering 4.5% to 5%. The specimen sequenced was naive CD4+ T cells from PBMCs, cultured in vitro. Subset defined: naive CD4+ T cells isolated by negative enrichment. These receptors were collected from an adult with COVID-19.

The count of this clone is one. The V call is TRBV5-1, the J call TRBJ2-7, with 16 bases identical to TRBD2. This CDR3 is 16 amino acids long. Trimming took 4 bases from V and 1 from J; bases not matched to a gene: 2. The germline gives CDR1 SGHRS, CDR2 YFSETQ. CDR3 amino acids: CASSPGLAGGSYEQYF. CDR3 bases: TGCGCCAGCAGCCCGGGACTAGCGGGAGGGTCCTACGAGCAGTACTTC.

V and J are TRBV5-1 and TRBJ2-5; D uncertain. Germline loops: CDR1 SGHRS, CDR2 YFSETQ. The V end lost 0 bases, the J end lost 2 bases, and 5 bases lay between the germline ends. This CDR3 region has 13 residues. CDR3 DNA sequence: TGCGCCAGCAGCTTGGACATACAAGAGACCCAGTACTTC. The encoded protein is CASSLDIQETQYF. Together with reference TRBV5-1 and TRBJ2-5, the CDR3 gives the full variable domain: KAGVTQTPRYLIKTRGQQVTLSCSPISGHRSVSWYQQTPGQGLQFLFEYFSETQRNKGNFPGRFSGRQFSNSRSEMNVSTLELGDSALYLCASSLDIQETQYFGPGTRLLVL.

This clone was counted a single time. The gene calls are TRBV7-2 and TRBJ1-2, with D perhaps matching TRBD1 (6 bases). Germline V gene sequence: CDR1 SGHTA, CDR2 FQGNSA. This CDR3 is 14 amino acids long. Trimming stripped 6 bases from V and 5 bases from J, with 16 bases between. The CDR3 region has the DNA TGTGCCAGCAGTTGGGACACGGGGGCGTATGGCTACACCTTC. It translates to CASSWDTGAYGYTF.

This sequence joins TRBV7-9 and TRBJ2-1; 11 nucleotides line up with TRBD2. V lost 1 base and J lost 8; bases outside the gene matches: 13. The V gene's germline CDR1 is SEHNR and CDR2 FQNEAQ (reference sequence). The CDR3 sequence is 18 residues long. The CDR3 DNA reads TGTGCCAGCAGCTTAGTACGGGAAACTAGCGGGAGTAAATATGAGCAGTTCTTC. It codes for CASSLVRETSGSKYEQFF.

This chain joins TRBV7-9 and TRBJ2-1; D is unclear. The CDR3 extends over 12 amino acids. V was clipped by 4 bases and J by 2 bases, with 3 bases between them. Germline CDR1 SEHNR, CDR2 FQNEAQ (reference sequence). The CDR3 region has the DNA TGTGCCAGCAGCTCCGCCTACAATGAGCAGTTCTTC. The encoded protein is CASSSAYNEQFF. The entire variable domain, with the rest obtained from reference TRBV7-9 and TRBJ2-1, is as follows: DTGVSQNPRHKITKRGQNVTFRCDPISEHNRLYWYRQTLGQGPEFLTYFQNEAQLEKSRLLSDRFSAERPKGSFSTLEIQRTEQGDSAMYLCASSSAYNEQFFGPGTRLTVL.

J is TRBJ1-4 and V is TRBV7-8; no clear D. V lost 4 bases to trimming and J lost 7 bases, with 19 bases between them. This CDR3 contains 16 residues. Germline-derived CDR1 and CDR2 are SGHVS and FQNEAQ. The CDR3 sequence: CASSSNIGFYGEKLFF. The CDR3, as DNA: TGTGCCAGCAGCTCCAACATTGGGTTTTACGGTGAAAAACTGTTTTTT.

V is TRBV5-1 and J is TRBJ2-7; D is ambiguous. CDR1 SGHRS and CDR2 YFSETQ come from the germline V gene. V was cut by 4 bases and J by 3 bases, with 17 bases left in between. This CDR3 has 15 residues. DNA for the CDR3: TGCGCCAGCAGCAACAACCAGGTCGGCTACTACGAGCAGTACTTC. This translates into CASSNNQVGYYEQYF.

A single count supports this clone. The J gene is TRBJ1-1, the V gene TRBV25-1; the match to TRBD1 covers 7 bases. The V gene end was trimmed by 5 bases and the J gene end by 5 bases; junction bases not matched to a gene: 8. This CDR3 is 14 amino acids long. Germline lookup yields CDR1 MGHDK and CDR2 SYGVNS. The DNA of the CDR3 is TGTGCCAGCAGTACCCACAGGGGAGGAACTGAAGCTTTCTTT. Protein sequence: CASSTHRGGTEAFF.

The CDR3 DNA is TGCAGTGCAACGTTCAGGGACATTCAGTACTTC. Translated, it gives CSATFRDIQYF. The V and J genes are TRBV20-1 and TRBJ2-4; perhaps TRBD1 as D (5 bases). The CDR3 loop spans 11 amino acids. V lost 6 bases and J lost 8, with 11 bases in between. Germline V gene sequence: CDR1 DFQATT, CDR2 SNEGSKA (reference sequence).

The CDR3 reads CASRPRESSYEQYF. CDR3 DNA sequence: TGTGCCAGCAGGCCGCGGGAGAGCTCCTACGAGCAGTACTTC. The chain links TRBV2 to TRBJ2-7, with 7 nucleotides matching TRBD2. CDR1 is SNHLY, CDR2 FYNNEI, per germline. This CDR3 is built from 14 residues. After removal of 6 bases from V and 0 bases from J, the junction contained 5 bases not matched to a gene.

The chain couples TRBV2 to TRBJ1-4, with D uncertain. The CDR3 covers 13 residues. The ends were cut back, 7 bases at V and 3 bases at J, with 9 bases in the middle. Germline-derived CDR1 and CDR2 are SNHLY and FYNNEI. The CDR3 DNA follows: TGTGCCAGCAATATGTCCCCTAATGAAAAACTGTTTTTT. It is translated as CASNMSPNEKLFF.

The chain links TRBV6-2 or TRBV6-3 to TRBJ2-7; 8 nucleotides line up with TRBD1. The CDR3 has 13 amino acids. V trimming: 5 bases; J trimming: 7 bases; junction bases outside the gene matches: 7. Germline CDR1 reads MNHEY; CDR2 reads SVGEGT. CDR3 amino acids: CASSQDRAEEQYF. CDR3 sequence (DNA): TGTGCCAGCAGTCAGGACAGGGCTGAGGAGCAGTACTTC.

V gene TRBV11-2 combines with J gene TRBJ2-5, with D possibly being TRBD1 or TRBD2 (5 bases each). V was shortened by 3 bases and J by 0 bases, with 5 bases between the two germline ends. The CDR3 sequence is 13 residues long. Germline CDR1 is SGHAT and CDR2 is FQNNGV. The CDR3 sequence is CASSLGDQETQYF. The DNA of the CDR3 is TGTGCCAGCAGCTTGGGGGACCAAGAGACCCAGTACTTC.

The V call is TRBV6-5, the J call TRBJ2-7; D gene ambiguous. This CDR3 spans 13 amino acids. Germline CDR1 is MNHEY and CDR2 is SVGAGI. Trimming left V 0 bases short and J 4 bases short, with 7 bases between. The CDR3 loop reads CASSYSQLYEQYF. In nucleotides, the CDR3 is TGTGCCAGCAGTTACTCGCAGTTATACGAGCAGTACTTC.

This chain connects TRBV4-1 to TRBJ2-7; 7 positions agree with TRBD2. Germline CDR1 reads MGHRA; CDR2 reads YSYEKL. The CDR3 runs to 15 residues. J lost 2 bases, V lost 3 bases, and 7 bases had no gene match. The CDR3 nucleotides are TGCGCCAGCAGCCATCCCGGGGGGAGGACCTACGAGCAGTACTTC. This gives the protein CASSHPGGRTYEQYF.

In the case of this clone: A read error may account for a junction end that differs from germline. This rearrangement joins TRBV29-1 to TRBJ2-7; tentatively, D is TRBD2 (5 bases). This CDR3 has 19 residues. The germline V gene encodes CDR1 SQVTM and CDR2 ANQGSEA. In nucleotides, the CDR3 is TGCGGCGTTCAGAGGGTTAGGTGGCGGCGCGAAGGATTTGGCTACGAGCAGTACTTC. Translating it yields CGVQRVRWRREGFGYEQYF.

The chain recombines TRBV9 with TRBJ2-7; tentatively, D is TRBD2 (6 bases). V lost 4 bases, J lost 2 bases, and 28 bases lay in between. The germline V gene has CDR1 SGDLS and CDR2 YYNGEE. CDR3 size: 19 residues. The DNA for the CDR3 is TGTGCCAGCAGCCCAACCCGGGACTTCTTCATTTATTTAGCCTACGAGCAGTACTTC. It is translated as CASSPTRDFFIYLAYEQYF. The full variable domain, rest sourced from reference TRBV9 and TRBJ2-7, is DSGVTQTPKHLITATGQRVTLRCSPRSGDLSVYWYQQSLDQGLQFLIQYYNGEERAKGNILERFSAQQFPDLHSELNLSSLELGDSALYFCASSPTRDFFIYLAYEQYFGPGTRLTVT.

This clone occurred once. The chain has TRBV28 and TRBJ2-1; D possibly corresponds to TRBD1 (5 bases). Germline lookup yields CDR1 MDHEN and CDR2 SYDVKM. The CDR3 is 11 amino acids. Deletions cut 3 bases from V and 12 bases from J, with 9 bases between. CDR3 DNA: TGTGCCAGCAGTTTCAGGGCCATGCAGTTCTTC. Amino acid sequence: CASSFRAMQFF. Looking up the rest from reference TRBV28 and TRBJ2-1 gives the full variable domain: DVKVTQSSRYLVKRTGEKVFLECVQDMDHENMFWYRQDPGLGLRLIYFSYDVKMKEKGDIPEGYSVSREKKERFSLILESASTNQTSMYLCASSFRAMQFFGPGTRLTVL.

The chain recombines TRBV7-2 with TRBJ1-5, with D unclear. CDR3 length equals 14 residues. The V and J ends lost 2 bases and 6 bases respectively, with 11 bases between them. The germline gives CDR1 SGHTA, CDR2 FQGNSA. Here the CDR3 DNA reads TGTGCCAGCAGCTTATCCGTTGTCGGTCAGCCCCAGCATTTT. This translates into CASSLSVVGQPQHF. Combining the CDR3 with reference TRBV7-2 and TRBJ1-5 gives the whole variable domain GAGVSQSPSNKVTEKGKDVELRCDPISGHTALYWYRQSLGQGLEFLIYFQGNSAPDKSGLPSDRFSAERTGGSVSTLTIQRTQQEDSAVYLCASSLSVVGQPQHFGDGTRLSIL.

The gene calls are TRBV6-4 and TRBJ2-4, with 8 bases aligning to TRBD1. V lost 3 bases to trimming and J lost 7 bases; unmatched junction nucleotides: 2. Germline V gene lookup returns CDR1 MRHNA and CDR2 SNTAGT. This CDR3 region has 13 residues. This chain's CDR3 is CASSEHRGNIQYF. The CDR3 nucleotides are TGTGCCAGCAGTGAGCACAGGGGGAACATTCAGTACTTC.

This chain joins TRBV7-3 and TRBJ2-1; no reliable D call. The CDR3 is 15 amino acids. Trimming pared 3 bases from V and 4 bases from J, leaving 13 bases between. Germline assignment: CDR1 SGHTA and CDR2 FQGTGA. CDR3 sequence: CASSFSEGRYNEQFF. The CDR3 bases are TGTGCCAGCAGCTTTTCGGAAGGTCGATACAATGAGCAGTTCTTC.

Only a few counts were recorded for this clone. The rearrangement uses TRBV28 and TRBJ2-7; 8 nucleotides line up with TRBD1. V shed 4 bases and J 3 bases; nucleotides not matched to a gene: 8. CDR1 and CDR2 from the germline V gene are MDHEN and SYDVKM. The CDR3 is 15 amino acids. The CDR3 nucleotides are TGTGCCAGCAGTTCACCCGGGACAGGACGCTACGAGCAGTACTTC. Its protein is CASSSPGTGRYEQYF.

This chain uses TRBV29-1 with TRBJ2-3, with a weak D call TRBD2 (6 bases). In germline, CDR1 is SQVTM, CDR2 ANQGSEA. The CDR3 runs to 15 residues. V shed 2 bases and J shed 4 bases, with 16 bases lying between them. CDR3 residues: CSVEKRGGRPDTQYF. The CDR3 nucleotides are TGCAGCGTTGAAAAGCGAGGTGGGAGGCCAGATACGCAGTATTTT.

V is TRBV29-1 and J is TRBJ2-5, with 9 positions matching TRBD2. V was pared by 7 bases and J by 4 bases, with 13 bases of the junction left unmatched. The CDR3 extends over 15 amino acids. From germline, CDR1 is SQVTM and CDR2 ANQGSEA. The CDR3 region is CSAEPPLAGVETQYF. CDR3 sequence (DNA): TGCAGCGCCGAGCCCCCCTTAGCGGGAGTAGAGACCCAGTACTTC.

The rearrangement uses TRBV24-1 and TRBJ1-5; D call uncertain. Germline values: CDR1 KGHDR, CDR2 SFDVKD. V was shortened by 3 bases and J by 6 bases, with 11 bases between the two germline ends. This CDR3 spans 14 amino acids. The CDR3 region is CATSDGVTGQPQHF. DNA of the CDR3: TGTGCCACCAGTGATGGGGTGACGGGTCAGCCCCAGCATTTT.

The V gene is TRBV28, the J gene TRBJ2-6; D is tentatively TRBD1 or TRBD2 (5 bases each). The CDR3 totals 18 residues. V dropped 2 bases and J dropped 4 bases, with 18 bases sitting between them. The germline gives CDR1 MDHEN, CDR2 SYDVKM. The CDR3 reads CASSLGDGMWLGANVLTF. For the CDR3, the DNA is TGTGCCAGCAGTTTAGGGGACGGCATGTGGCTCGGGGCCAACGTCCTGACTTTC.

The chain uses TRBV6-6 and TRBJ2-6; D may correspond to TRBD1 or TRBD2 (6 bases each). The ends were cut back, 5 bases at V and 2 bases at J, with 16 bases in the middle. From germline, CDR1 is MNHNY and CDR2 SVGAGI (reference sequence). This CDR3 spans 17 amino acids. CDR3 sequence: CASSPEGGTPGANVLTF. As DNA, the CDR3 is TGTGCCAGCAGTCCCGAGGGGGGAACCCCTGGGGCCAACGTCCTGACTTTC.

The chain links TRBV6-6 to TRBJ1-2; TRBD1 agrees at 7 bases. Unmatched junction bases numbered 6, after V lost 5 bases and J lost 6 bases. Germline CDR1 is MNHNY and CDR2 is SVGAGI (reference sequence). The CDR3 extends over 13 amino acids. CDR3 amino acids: CASSHTTGDGYTF. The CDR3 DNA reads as TGTGCCAGCAGTCACACCACAGGGGATGGCTACACCTTC.

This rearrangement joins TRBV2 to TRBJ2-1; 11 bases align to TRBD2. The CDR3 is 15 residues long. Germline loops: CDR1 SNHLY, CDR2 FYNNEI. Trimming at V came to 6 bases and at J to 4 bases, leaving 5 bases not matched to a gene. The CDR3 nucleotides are TGTGCCAGCAGGACGACTAGCGGGGTGTACAATGAGCAGTTCTTC. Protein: CASRTTSGVYNEQFF.